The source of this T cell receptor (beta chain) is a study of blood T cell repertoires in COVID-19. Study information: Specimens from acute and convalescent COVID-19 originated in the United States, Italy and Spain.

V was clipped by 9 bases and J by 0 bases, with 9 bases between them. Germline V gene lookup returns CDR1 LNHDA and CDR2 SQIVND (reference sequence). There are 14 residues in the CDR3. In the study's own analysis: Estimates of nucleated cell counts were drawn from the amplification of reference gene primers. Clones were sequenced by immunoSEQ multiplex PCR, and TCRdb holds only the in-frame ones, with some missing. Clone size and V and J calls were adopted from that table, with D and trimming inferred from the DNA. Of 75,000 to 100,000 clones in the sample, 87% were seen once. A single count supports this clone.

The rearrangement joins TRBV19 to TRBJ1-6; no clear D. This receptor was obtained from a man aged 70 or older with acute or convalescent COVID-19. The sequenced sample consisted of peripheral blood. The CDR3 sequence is CASAGVSYNSPLHF. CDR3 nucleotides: TGTGCCAGCGCCGGAGTCTCCTATAATTCACCCCTCCACTTT.